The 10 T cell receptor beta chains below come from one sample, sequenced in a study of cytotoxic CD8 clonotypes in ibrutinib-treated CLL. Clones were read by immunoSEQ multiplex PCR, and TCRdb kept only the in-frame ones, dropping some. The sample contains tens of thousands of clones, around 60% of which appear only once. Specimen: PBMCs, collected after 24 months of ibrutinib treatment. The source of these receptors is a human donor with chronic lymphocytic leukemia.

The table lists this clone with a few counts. The CDR3 DNA follows: TGTGCCAGCAACGACAGGGGAAGGCACTACAATGAGCAGTTCTTC. Translated: CASNDRGRHYNEQFF. The J gene is TRBJ2-1, the V gene TRBV6-1, with 8 bases fitting TRBD1. CDR1 is MNHNS, CDR2 SASEGT, per germline. V was clipped by 7 bases and J by 3 bases; unmatched bases: 8. The CDR3 extends over 15 amino acids.

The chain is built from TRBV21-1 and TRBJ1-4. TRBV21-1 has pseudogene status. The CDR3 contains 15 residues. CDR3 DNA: TGTGCCAGCAGCGCCTACCGCGGTGGTGGTGAAAAACTGTTTTTT. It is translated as CASSAYRGGGEKLFF.

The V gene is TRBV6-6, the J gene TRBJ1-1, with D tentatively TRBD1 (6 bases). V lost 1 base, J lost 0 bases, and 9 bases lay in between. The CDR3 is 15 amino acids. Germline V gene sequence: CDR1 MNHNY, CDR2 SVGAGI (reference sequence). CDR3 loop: CASSYWGQMNTEAFF. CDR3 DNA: TGTGCCAGCAGTTACTGGGGACAAATGAACACTGAAGCTTTCTTT.

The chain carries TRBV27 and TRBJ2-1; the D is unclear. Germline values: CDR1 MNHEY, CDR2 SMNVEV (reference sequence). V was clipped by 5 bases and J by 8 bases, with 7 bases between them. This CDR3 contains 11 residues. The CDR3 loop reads CASSHLDEQFF. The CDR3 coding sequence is TGTGCCAGCAGTCACCTGGATGAGCAGTTCTTC.

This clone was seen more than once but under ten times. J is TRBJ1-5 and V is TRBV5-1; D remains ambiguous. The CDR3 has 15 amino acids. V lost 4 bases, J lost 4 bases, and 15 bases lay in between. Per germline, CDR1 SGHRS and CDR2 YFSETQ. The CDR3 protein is CASSLDGRDNQPQHF. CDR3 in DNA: TGCGCCAGCAGCCTAGACGGGCGGGATAATCAGCCCCAGCATTTT.

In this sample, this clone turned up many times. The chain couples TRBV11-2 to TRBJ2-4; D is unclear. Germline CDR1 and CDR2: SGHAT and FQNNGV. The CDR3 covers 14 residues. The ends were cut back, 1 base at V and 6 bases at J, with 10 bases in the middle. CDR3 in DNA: TGTGCCAGCAGCTTAGGTTCAGGTCTAAACATTCAGTACTTC. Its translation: CASSLGSGLNIQYF.

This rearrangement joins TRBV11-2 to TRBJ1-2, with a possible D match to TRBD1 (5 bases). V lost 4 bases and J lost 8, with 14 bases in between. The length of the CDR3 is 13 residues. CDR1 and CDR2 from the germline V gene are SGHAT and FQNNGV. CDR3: CASSSFRGKGYTF. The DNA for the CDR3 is TGTGCCAGCAGCTCTTTCCGGGGGAAAGGCTACACCTTC.

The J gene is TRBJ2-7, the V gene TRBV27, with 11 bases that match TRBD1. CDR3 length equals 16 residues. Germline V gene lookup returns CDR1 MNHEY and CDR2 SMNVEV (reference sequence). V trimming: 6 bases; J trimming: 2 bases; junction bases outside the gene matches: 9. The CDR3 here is CASSLRGGQGAYEQYF. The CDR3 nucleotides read TGTGCCAGCAGCCTTCGAGGGGGACAGGGGGCCTACGAGCAGTACTTC.

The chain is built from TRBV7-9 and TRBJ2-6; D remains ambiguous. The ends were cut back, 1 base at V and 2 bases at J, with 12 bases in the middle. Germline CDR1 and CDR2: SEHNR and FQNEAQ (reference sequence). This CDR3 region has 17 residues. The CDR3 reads CASSLGLSRPGANVLTF. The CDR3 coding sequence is TGTGCCAGCAGCTTAGGCCTTTCTAGGCCTGGGGCCAACGTCCTGACTTTC.

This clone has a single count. The CDR3 region is CASSKSTGELFF. In DNA, the CDR3 is TGTGCCAGCAGTAAAAGTACCGGGGAGCTGTTTTTT. The V gene is TRBV6-6, the J gene TRBJ2-2; D is uncertain. Germline values: CDR1 MNHNY, CDR2 SVGAGI (reference sequence). The V end was cut by 5 bases, the J end by 5 bases, with 6 bases between. The CDR3 covers 12 residues.